This T cell receptor beta chain stems from a study of blood T cell repertoires in COVID-19. CDR3 length: 14 residues. Trimming cost V 5 bases and J 1 base; bases outside gene matches: 6. Germline V gives CDR1 SGHRS, CDR2 YFSETQ. In the original workflow: Quantification of nucleated cells was approximated via reference gene primer amplification. Clones were sequenced by immunoSEQ multiplex PCR, and TCRdb holds only the in-frame ones, with some missing. The D gene and trimming were derived from the DNA, and the V and J assignments and clone size from that table. In the table there are around 290,000 clones, 90% to 95% of which are singletons.

Sequenced material: peripheral blood. This chain connects TRBV5-1 to TRBJ2-7; 7 positions match TRBD2. The TCR was taken from a woman in her 30s with COVID-19, enrolled during active disease. The CDR3 is CASREASGSYEQYF. Here the CDR3 DNA reads TGCGCCAGCAGGGAGGCTAGCGGATCCTACGAGCAGTACTTC.